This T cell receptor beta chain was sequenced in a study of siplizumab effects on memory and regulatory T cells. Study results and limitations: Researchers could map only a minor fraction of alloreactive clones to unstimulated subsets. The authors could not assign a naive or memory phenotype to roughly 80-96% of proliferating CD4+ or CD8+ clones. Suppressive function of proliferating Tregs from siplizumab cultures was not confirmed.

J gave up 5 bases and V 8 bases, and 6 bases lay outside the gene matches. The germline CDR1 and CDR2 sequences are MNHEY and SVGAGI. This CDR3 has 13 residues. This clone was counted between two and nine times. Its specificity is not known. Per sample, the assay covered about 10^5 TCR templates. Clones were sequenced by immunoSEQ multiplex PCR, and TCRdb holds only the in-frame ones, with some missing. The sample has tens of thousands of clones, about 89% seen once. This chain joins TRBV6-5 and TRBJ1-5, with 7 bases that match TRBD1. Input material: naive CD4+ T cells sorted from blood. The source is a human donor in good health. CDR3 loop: CASGRGPDQPQHF. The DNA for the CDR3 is TGTGCCAGCGGTAGGGGGCCCGATCAGCCCCAGCATTTT.